Listed below are T cell receptor beta chains from one sample, sequenced in a study of T cells in Graves' hyperthyroidism and ophthalmopathy. A single record per CDR3 protein comes from TCRdb applying MiXCR to the multiplex PCR reads. The sample records a few hundred thousand distinct CDR3 sequences, under 15% being singletons. Sequenced: blood. The receptors here all came from a woman in her twenties or thirties with Graves' hyperthyroidism. Both conserved end residues are part of each CDR3. Fields, in order: D gene, V gene, J gene, clone size, CDR3 DNA, CDR3 protein. D genes are given only for firm matches. Size is stated for part of the rows, as once, few or many counts, or as a class when the clone is expanded.

NA	TRBV6-1	TRBJ2-3	NA	TGTGCCACCGGGCAGGGGGGCGTGCGCGCAGATACGCAGTATTTT	CATGQGGVRADTQYF
NA	TRBV27	TRBJ2-7	NA	TGTGCCACCTTAGGCAGGATCGGCCTTACCTACGAGCAGTACTTC	CATLGRIGLTYEQYF
TRBD2	TRBV4-1	TRBJ2-1	NA	TGCGCCAGCAGCCAGGTGACTAGCGGGAGGGGTCCTGAGCAGTTCTTC	CASSQVTSGRGPEQFF
NA	TRBV3-1	TRBJ2-1	many	TGTGCCAGCAGCCGGGCCGGGGGAGCCGATGAGCAGTTCTTC	CASSRAGGADEQFF
NA	TRBV9	TRBJ2-3	few	TGTGCCAGCAGCGTATCCAGTGCCCCCGATACGCAGTATTTT	CASSVSSAPDTQYF
NA	TRBV7-9	TRBJ1-4	NA	TGTGCCAGCAGCCAAAGCAGGGGTTCGGAAAAACTGTTTTTT	CASSQSRGSEKLFF
NA	TRBV20-1	TRBJ2-3	few	TGCAGTGCTAGAGATTCGGCGCGGTTCCCTAGCACAGATACGCAGTATTTT	CSARDSARFPSTDTQYF
TRBD1	TRBV7-9	TRBJ1-1	few	TGTGCCAGCAGCTGGACTCGCTTGGACAGGGAGGATACGTGGTACACTGAAGCTTTCTTT	CASSWTRLDREDTWYTEAFF
NA	TRBV20-1	TRBJ2-5	few	TGCAGTGCTAGAGATTTGGTTTCGGAGACCCAGTACTTC	CSARDLVSETQYF
NA	TRBV20-1	TRBJ2-7	NA	TGCAGTGCTGTGAACCGGCGGGACGAGCAGTACTTC	CSAVNRRDEQYF
TRBD1	TRBV11-2	TRBJ1-1	NA	TGTACCAGCAGTCGACAGGGTGGGACTGAAGCTTTCTTT	CTSSRQGGTEAFF
NA	TRBV5-8	TRBJ2-1	NA	TGTGCCAGCAGCACCGGACTAAATTCCTACAATGAGCAGTTCTTC	CASSTGLNSYNEQFF
TRBD2	TRBV28	TRBJ2-7	many	TGTGCCAGCAGTCCGAGACTAGCGGAGACCTACGAGCAGTACTTC	CASSPRLAETYEQYF
NA	TRBV28	TRBJ2-1	many	TGTGCCAGCAGCTCGGGGATCTACAATGAGCAGTTCTTC	CASSSGIYNEQFF
NA	TRBV29-1	TRBJ2-1	many	TGCAGCGTTGTCGGGGGTAGCTCCTACAATGAGCAGTTCTTC	CSVVGGSSYNEQFF
NA	TRBV10-3	TRBJ1-6	few	TGTGCCATCAGTGAGGTGACCAATTCACCCCTCCACTTT	CAISEVTNSPLHF
NA	TRBV7-2	TRBJ2-7	many	TGTGCCAGCTCACCAAACTCCTACGAGCAGTACTTC	CASSPNSYEQYF
NA	TRBV30	TRBJ2-5	NA	TGTGCCTGGAGTGTATTTTCCGGCCCGGCGGAGACCCAGTACTTC	CAWSVFSGPAETQYF
NA	TRBV5-5	TRBJ2-7	few	TGTGCCAGCAGCGGCGGCCGGGAGTCGTACGAGCAGTACTTC	CASSGGRESYEQYF
NA	TRBV6-1	TRBJ1-2	many	TGTGCCAGCAGTGACGCCCTTGGGGGCTACACCTTC	CASSDALGGYTF
NA	TRBV2	TRBJ2-1	NA	TGTGCCAGCAGTGAAACTAGAGACAATGAGCAGTTCTTC	CASSETRDNEQFF
NA	TRBV28	TRBJ2-7	many	TGTGCCAGCAGTTTGCAGCGATTCTCCTACGAGCAGTACTTC	CASSLQRFSYEQYF
TRBD2	TRBV29-1	TRBJ2-5	few	TGCAGCGTTGAAGGCGGGAGGGGGTGGGAGACCCAGTACTTC	CSVEGGRGWETQYF
TRBD1	TRBV30	TRBJ2-3	many	TGTGCCACTAACAGGGGGCGAGCAGATACGCAGTATTTT	CATNRGRADTQYF
TRBD1	TRBV4-3	TRBJ1-5	NA	TGCGCCAACCCGACAGGGAGTAGCAATCAGCCCCAGCATTTT	CANPTGSSNQPQHF
NA	TRBV28	TRBJ2-7	NA	TGTGCCAGCAGTCCCAGAACTCCCGAGCAGTACTTC	CASSPRTPEQYF
NA	TRBV9	TRBJ1-2	many	TGTGCCAGCAGCCTCGGCCCGGGACAAGTTCACTATGGCTACACCTTC	CASSLGPGQVHYGYTF
TRBD2	TRBV20-1	TRBJ2-1	many	TGCAGTGCTAGGACCGGGACTAGTCTGGGTGAGCAGTTCTTC	CSARTGTSLGEQFF
NA	TRBV19	TRBJ2-5	few	TGTGCCAGTAGTATCGGGTTATGGGGGGAAGAGACCCAGTACTTC	CASSIGLWGEETQYF
NA	TRBV11-3	TRBJ2-5	many	TGTGCCAGCAGCGACTGGCAAGAGACCCAGTACTTC	CASSDWQETQYF
TRBD2	TRBV5-1	TRBJ2-1	few	TGCGCCAGCAGCTCACCTAGCGGTTATAGCTCCTACAATGAGCAGTTCTTC	CASSSPSGYSSYNEQFF
TRBD2	TRBV20-1	TRBJ2-5	NA	TGCAGTGCTAGGCTAGAGACTAGCGGAGAAGAGACCCAGTACTTC	CSARLETSGEETQYF
NA	TRBV6-1	TRBJ2-3	many	TGTGCCAGCAGTGTGGCCTGGTTAACCTTGGATACGCAGTATTTT	CASSVAWLTLDTQYF
NA	TRBV20-1	TRBJ1-5	NA	TGCAGTCCCGGGAGCAGGGACGACCAGCCCCAGCATTTT	CSPGSRDDQPQHF
TRBD1	TRBV20-1	TRBJ1-5	NA	TGCAGTGCTGGGGGACAGGGGAACAATCAGCCCCAGCATTTT	CSAGGQGNNQPQHF
TRBD1	TRBV25-1	TRBJ1-6	NA	TGTGCCAGCAGCGCCTCCACAGGGGGATATTCACCCCTCCACTTT	CASSASTGGYSPLHF